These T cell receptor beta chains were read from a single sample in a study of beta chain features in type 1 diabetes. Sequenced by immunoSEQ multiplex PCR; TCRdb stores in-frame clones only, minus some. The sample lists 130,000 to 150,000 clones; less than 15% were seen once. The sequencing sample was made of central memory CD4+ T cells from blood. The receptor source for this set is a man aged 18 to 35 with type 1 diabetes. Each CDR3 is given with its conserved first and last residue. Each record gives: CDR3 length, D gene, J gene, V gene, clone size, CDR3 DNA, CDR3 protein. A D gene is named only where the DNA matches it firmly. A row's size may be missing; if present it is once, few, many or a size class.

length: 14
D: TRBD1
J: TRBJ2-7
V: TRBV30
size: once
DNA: TGTGCCTGGACCAGCCGGGACAGCGGCTACGAGCAGTACTTC
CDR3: CAWTSRDSGYEQYF

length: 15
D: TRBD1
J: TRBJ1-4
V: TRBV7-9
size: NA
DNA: TGTGCCAGCAGCCCCTCTTCAGGGGGGAGCGGAAAACTGTTTTTT
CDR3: CASSPSSGGSGKLFF

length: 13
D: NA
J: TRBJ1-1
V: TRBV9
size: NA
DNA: TGTGCCAGCAGCTCACTTTCGGACACTGAAGCTTTCTTT
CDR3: CASSSLSDTEAFF

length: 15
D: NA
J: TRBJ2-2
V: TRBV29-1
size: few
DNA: TGCAGCGTTGTGTCCCTGGGGTCGAACACCGGGGAGCTGTTTTTT
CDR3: CSVVSLGSNTGELFF

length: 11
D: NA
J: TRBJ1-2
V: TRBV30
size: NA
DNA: TGTGCCTGGGGGGAGGCCTATGGCTACACCTTC
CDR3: CAWGEAYGYTF

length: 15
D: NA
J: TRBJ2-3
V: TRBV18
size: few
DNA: TGTGCCAGCTCACCAGCCATCGGAGTCACAGATACGCAGTATTTT
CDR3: CASSPAIGVTDTQYF

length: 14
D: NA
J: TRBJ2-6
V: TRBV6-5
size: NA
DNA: TGTGCCAGCAGTTTTGGCTCTGGGGCCAACGTCCTGACTTTC
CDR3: CASSFGSGANVLTF

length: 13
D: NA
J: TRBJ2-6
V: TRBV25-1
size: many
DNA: TGTGCCAGCCAGATGAGCGGGGCCAACGTCCTGACTTTC
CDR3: CASQMSGANVLTF

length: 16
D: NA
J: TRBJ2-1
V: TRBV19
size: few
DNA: TGTGCCAGTAGTATAGCTTCTTTAACCTCCTACAATGAGCAGTTCTTC
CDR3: CASSIASLTSYNEQFF

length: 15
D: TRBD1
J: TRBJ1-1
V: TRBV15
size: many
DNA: TGTGCCACCAGCAGCTGGACAGGGCCGAACACTGAAGCTTTCTTT
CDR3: CATSSWTGPNTEAFF

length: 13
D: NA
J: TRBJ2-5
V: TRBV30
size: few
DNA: TGTGCCTGGAGGGTGGGGGGCGCAGAGACCCAGTACTTC
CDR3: CAWRVGGAETQYF

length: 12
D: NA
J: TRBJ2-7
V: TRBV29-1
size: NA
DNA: TGCAGCGTAGACTCGCAGGGGCACGAGCAGTACTTC
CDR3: CSVDSQGHEQYF

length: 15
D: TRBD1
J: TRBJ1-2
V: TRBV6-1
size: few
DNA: TGTGCCAGCAGCCCCGGACAGGCCGGTAACTATGGCTACACCTTC
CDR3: CASSPGQAGNYGYTF

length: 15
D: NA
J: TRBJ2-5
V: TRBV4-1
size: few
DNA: TGCGCCAGCAGCCGTCTCACAGGCACCCAAGAGACCCAGTACTTC
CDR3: CASSRLTGTQETQYF

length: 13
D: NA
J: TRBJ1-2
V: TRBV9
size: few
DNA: TGTGCCAGCAGCGGCCCCAGGGACTATGGCTACACCTTC
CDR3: CASSGPRDYGYTF

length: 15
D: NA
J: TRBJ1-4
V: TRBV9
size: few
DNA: TGTGCCAGCAGCCCCTCGGGAACAACTAATGAAAAACTGTTTTTT
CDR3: CASSPSGTTNEKLFF

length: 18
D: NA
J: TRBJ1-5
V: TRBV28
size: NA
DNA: TGTGCCAGCAGCCCAACATTGGGAGGCAGTTATAGCAATCAGCCCCAGCATTTT
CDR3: CASSPTLGGSYSNQPQHF

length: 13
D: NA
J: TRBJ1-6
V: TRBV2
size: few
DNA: TGTGCCAGCAGTGGCTCCTATAATTCACCCCTCCACTTT
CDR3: CASSGSYNSPLHF

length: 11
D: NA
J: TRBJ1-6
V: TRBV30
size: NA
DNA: TGTGCCTGGAACAGCAATTCACCCCTCCACTTT
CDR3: CAWNSNSPLHF

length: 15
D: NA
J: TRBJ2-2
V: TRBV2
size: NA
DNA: TGTGCCAGCAGTGGCGGGACAGTGAACACCGGGGAGCTGTTTTTT
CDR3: CASSGGTVNTGELFF

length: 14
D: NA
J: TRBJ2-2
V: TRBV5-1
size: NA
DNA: TGCGCCAGCAGCTCCCGTGGGCGGACCGGGGAGCTGTTTTTT
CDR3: CASSSRGRTGELFF

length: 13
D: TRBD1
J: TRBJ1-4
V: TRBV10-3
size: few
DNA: TGTGCCATCGGACAGGGAGGGAATGAAAAACTGTTTTTT
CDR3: CAIGQGGNEKLFF

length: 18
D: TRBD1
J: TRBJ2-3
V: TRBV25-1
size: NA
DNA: TGTGCCAGCAGGACCGAACCGACAGGGGGCCCGAGCACAGATACGCAGTATTTT
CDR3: CASRTEPTGGPSTDTQYF

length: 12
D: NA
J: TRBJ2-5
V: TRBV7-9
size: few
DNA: TGTGCCAGCAGCTTAACCCAGGAGACCCAGTACTTC
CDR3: CASSLTQETQYF

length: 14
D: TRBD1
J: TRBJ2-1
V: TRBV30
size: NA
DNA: TGTGCCTGGAGGCGGACAGGGAGGCACAATGAGCAGTTCTTC
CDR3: CAWRRTGRHNEQFF

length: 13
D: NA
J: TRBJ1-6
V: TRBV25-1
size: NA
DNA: TGTGCCAGCAGTGAAGGGGACCTTTCACCCCTCCACTTT
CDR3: CASSEGDLSPLHF

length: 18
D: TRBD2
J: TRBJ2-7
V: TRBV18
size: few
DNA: TGTGCCAGCTCACCATTTTCTGGGACTAGTAGAGGTCGATACGAGCAGTACTTC
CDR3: CASSPFSGTSRGRYEQYF

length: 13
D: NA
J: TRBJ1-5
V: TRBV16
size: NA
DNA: TGTGCCAGCAGCCAACAGAACAATCAGCCCCAGCATTTT
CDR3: CASSQQNNQPQHF

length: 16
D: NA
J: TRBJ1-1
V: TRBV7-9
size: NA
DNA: TGTGCCAGCAGCTTAGGACTACAGGGCAGGGACACTGAAGCTTTCTTT
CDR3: CASSLGLQGRDTEAFF

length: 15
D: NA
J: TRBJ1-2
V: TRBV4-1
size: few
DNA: TGCGCCAGCAGCCCTCTTGGGAGGGCGCGGTATGGCTACACCTTC
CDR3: CASSPLGRARYGYTF

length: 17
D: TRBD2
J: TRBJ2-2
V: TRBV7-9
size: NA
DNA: TGTGCCAGCAGCTTAGGGGCCGGGACTATGAACACCGGGGAGCTGTTTTTT
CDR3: CASSLGAGTMNTGELFF

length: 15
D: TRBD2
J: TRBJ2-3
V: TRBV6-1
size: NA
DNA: TGTGCCAGCAGCCAGACTAGCGGGATAATAGATACGCAGTATTTT
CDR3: CASSQTSGIIDTQYF